This TCR beta chain stems from a study of T cells expressing NK-cell markers. Study background: Sorted CD3+CD56+NKG2C+, CD3+CD56+NKG2C- and CD3+CD56-NKG2C+ T-cell subsets were beta-chain profiled. HCMV seropositivity marked most of the eight sequenced donors; one was seronegative.

With regard to this clonotype: Its antigen is unidentified.

For each CDR3 protein, TCRdb gives one entry from its re-call of the 5' RACE reads, without DNA. This sample's clone table lists some 440,000 distinct CDR3 sequences. General study findings and limits: In more than 5 donors, dominant CD3+CD56+NKG2C+ clonotypes ranked among the top 10 CD8+ clonotypes.

The sequenced sample consisted of blood T cells: a sorted CD56 or NKG2C T cell subset, CD4+ or CD8+ T cells, or bulk PBMC T cells (not recorded which). The receptor was derived from a woman in her forties or fifties in good health.

CDR3 loop: CASSLARQGGRETQYF. V usage is TRBV11-2 and J usage is TRBJ2-5; TCRdb names TRBD1, which stays unverified in the absence of DNA. Germline assignment: CDR1 SGHAT and CDR2 FQNNGV. The CDR3 has 16 amino acids.